One sample yielded the 3 T cell receptor beta chains listed below, sequenced in a study of Tregs in tolerant kidney transplant recipients. Profiling relied on immunoSEQ multiplex PCR, and the TCRdb table lists in-frame clones only, not all of them. Of around 74,000 clones listed, roughly 98% are singletons. Material: CD4+ T cells from blood, obtained before the transplant. The receptors originated from a human donor who received a combined kidney and bone marrow transplant.

This clone was recorded once. V is TRBV5-4 and J is TRBJ2-3; a possible D gene is TRBD2 (7 bases). Germline CDR1 is SGHNT and CDR2 is YYREEE (reference sequence). V was cut by 7 bases and J by 5 bases, with 11 bases left in between. The length of the CDR3 is 12 residues. CDR3 nucleotide sequence: TGTGCCAGCGGGGGGGCTGGAGATACGCAGTATTTT. Amino acids: CASGGAGDTQYF.

CDR3 amino acids: CASSPGQTREKLFF. CDR3 DNA: TGTGCCAGCAGCCCGGGACAGACCAGGGAAAAACTGTTTTTT. This chain uses TRBV6-5 with TRBJ1-4, with 7 bases lining up with TRBD1. J lost 8 bases, V lost 6 bases, and 9 bases had no gene match. The germline V gene encodes CDR1 MNHEY and CDR2 SVGAGI. The CDR3 spans 14 residues.

The gene calls are TRBV4-3 and TRBJ1-4, with no clear D. The CDR3 sequence is 12 residues long. CDR1 LGHNA and CDR2 YSLEER come from the germline V gene. Trimming shortened V by 1 base and J by 10 bases, and 7 bases separated the two germline ends. The CDR3 here is CASSQARGKLFF. CDR3 DNA: TGCGCCAGCAGCCAAGCAAGAGGAAAACTGTTTTTT.